The clone carrying this TCR beta chain has a count of ten or more. Its specificity is unknown. The CDR3 runs to 15 residues. V lost 6 bases to trimming and J lost 4 bases; unmatched junction nucleotides: 9. The germline CDR1 and CDR2 sequences are ENHRY and SYGVKD. This specimen belongs to a study of early T cells in non-severe SARS-CoV-2 infection. Study-wide results and caveats: Anti-spike CD8 responses were favored by VDJdb matching, which missed private and CD4 specificities.

As part of library construction, unique molecular identifiers were attached to individual cDNA molecules. TCRdb re-derived calls from the 5' RACE reads in MiXCR, one entry per CDR3 protein. The sample has approximately 69,000 distinct CDR3 sequences, about 11% seen once. The specimen sequenced was whole blood. This rearrangement joins TRBV10-3 to TRBJ2-5; TRBD1 aligns across 9 bases. The source of this sequence is an adult who was a healthcare worker with PCR-confirmed SARS-CoV-2 infection or an uninfected control (not recorded which). CDR3 sequence (DNA): TGTGCCATCAGGGATTCGGACAGGGGTAGAGAGACCCAGTACTTC. Its translation: CAIRDSDRGRETQYF.